The present T cell receptor (beta chain) was sequenced within a study of blood T cell repertoires in COVID-19. Study details: Whether acute or convalescent, the COVID-19 samples came from the United States, Italy and Spain. PBMCs, B-cell-depleted T cells, or T cells were the source of the cDNA or gDNA that made up the material.

Authors' processing steps: Estimates of nucleated cell counts were drawn from the amplification of reference gene primers. Assay: immunoSEQ multiplex PCR; the TCRdb copy retains only in-frame clones and omits some. Clone size and V and J calls were adopted from that table, with D and trimming inferred from the DNA. The data hold under 200,000 clones, with about nine tenths observed a single time. The CDR3 spans 15 residues. This receptor was identified in a man aged 18 to 30 with acute or convalescent COVID-19. This chain connects TRBV12-2 to TRBJ2-2; the table's D call, TRBD1, has no DNA check behind it. TRBV12-2 is listed as a pseudogene. The source material was peripheral blood. Here the CDR3 reads CASRLGQANTGELFF. The DNA for the CDR3 is TGTGCAAGTCGCTTAGGGCAGGCGAACACCGGGGAGCTGTTTTTT.